The next 21 T cell receptor beta chains were all read from a single sample in a study of Tregs in tolerant kidney transplant recipients. Data came from immunoSEQ multiplex PCR; TCRdb stores just in-frame clones and leaves some out. In total, the table holds roughly 53,000 clones. The sequencing used CD4+ T cells from blood, collected before the transplant. Receptor source: a human donor who received a combined kidney and bone marrow transplant.

Comments on this clone: The CDR3 end falls 3 residues outside the read, so it is completed with the germline J gene. The J gene is TRBJ2-2, the V gene TRBV12-5; D remains unclear. Germline CDR1 is LGHNT and CDR2 is FRNRAP. Trimming took 4 bases from V and 6 from J, leaving 3 bases between them. The CDR3 runs to 11 residues. The sequenced CDR3 bases are TGTGCTAGTGGTTCCGCCGGGGAG. It codes for CASGSAGE. The CDR3 in full is CASGSAGELFF.

A remark on this clone: The read ends 3 residues early relative to the CDR3; the germline J gene fills the gap. The chain is built from TRBV7-9 and TRBJ1-5; 7 bases are a match to TRBD1. Per the germline V gene, CDR1 is SEHNR and CDR2 is FQNEAQ (reference sequence). After removal of 4 bases from V and 6 bases from J, the junction contained 3 bases not matched to a gene. This CDR3 is 13 amino acids long. CDR3 residues: CASSSQGFQPQHF. CDR3 DNA, as far as it was read: TGTGCCAGCAGCTCACAGGGGTTTCAGCCC.

In the case of this clone: The DNA ends 3 residues before the CDR3 does, and the rest of the CDR3 is filled in from the germline J gene. The genes are TRBV19 and TRBJ2-7; 9 bases map to TRBD1. The CDR3 runs 14 residues. The V gene's germline CDR1 is LNHDA and CDR2 SQIVND (reference sequence). The V segment lost 3 bases and the J segment 6 bases; nucleotides outside the gene matches: 6. The chain's CDR3 is CASSIGQGTGEQYF. The sequenced part of the CDR3 DNA is TGTGCCAGTAGTATCGGACAGGGGACGGGCGAG.

About this clone: The read ends 3 residues before the CDR3 terminus; that terminus is restored from the germline J gene. The chain uses TRBV18 and TRBJ1-2; 10 bases agree with TRBD1. The CDR3 is made up of 14 amino acids. Germline V lookup: CDR1 KGHSH, CDR2 LQKENI. Trimming removed 3 bases from V and 2 bases from J; junction bases left unmatched: 0. The CDR3 region is CASSPGQGNYGYTF. CDR3 bases read: TGTGCCAGCTCACCGGGACAGGGGAACTATGGC. The whole variable domain, remainder taken from reference TRBV18 and TRBJ1-2, is NAGVMQNPRHLVRRRGQEARLRCSPMKGHSHVYWYRQLPEEGLKFMVYLQKENIIDESGMPKERFSAEFPKEGPSILRIQQVVRGDSAAYFCASSPGQGNYGYTFGSGTRLTVV.

On this clone: Read coverage stops 3 residues before the CDR3 terminus; the germline J gene supplies the remainder. This chain joins TRBV7-2 and TRBJ2-5, with 13 bases aligning to TRBD2. Germline assignment: CDR1 SGHTA and CDR2 FQGNSA. V trimming: 5 bases; J trimming: 4 bases; junction bases outside the gene matches: 4. The CDR3 totals 15 residues. Incomplete CDR3 DNA: TGTGCCAGCAGCGCAAGGACTAGCGGGAGAGAGACC. Translated: CASSARTSGRET. The complete CDR3 protein is CASSARTSGRETQYF.

In the case of this clone: The missing CDR3 end, 3 residues past where the read stops, is filled in from the germline J gene. The rearrangement joins TRBV12-3 or TRBV12-4 to TRBJ2-1; 13 bases line up with TRBD2. V gave up 3 bases and J gave up 0 bases; unmatched junction bases: 8. The CDR3 has 19 residues. CDR3 DNA, as far as it was read: TGTGCCAGCAGTTTCCCGGGACTAGCGGGGCCGAGCTCCTACAATGAG. Translation: CASSFPGLAGPSSYNE. The whole CDR3 sequence is CASSFPGLAGPSSYNEQFF.

In regard to this clone: The read terminates 3 residues before the CDR3 end, so the remaining end is supplied by the germline J gene. The chain combines TRBV20-1 with TRBJ1-1; D not certain. The V gene lost 3 bases and the J gene lost 2 bases, with 16 bases spanning the gap. The CDR3 runs 15 residues. Germline-derived CDR1 and CDR2 are DFQATT and SNEGSKA (reference sequence). CDR3 bases read: TGCAGTGCTAGTCCCGCAAAGACTATAAACACTGAA. Residues: CSASPAKTINTE. The whole CDR3 region reads CSASPAKTINTEAFF.

Notes on this clone: The CDR3 extends 3 residues past the end of the read, so its final part is completed from the germline J gene. J is TRBJ2-2 and V is TRBV2; D tentatively reads TRBD1 or TRBD2 (5 bases each). The germline CDR1 and CDR2 sequences are SNHLY and FYNNEI. CDR3 length: 16 amino acids. The germline V and J ends were trimmed by 4 bases and 5 bases, with 17 bases remaining between them. The chain's CDR3 is CASSVYRGAGTGELFF. The sequenced CDR3 bases are TGTGCCAGCAGTGTTTATCGAGGGGCCGGGACCGGGGAG.

Note on this clone: The DNA ends 3 residues before the CDR3 does, and the rest of the CDR3 is filled in from the germline J gene. The chain combines TRBV20-1 with TRBJ2-2; the match to TRBD1 covers 11 bases. V was clipped by 0 bases and J by 4 bases; unmatched bases: 7. The CDR3 has 17 residues. Germline V CDR1 and CDR2: DFQATT, SNEGSKA (reference sequence). The DNA read from the CDR3 is TGCAGTGCTAGAGATCCGGACAGGGGGCTGGGCACCGGGGAG. It is translated as CSARDPDRGLGTGE. From start to end, the CDR3 is CSARDPDRGLGTGELFF.

As regards this clone: The read ends 3 residues before the CDR3 terminus; that terminus is restored from the germline J gene. The genes are TRBV7-2 and TRBJ1-2, with D maybe TRBD1 (6 bases). Germline V CDR1 and CDR2: SGHTA, FQGNSA. This CDR3 comprises 15 residues. V was cut by 5 bases and J by 5 bases, with 18 bases left in between. The CDR3 loop reads CASSQRLQGGYGYTF. The covered CDR3 bases are TGTGCCAGCAGCCAACGCTTACAGGGAGGGTATGGC.

As concerns this clone: The read ends 3 residues shy of where the CDR3 ends; the end is completed using the germline J gene. The chain employs TRBV18 and TRBJ1-5; D possibly corresponds to TRBD1 (6 bases). The germline V gene has CDR1 KGHSH and CDR2 LQKENI. The CDR3 sequence is 15 residues long. With 3 bases removed from V and 3 bases from J, the gap between germline ends came to 12 bases. The sequenced part of the CDR3 DNA is TGTGCCAGCTCACCGTCGACAGGATACAATCAGCCC. Amino acid sequence: CASSPSTGYNQP. The CDR3, in full, reads CASSPSTGYNQPQHF.

On this clone itself: The read falls 3 residues short of the CDR3 end, and the missing part is taken from the germline J gene. The V call is TRBV18, the J call TRBJ2-7; maybe TRBD1 (5 bases). Germline assignment: CDR1 KGHSH and CDR2 LQKENI. The CDR3 is 13 amino acids. Trimming stripped 4 bases from V and 4 bases from J, with 11 bases between. The CDR3 DNA, read in part, is TGTGCCAGCTCACGGGGCCTCTCTTACGAG. The encoded protein is CASSRGLSYE. The whole CDR3 sequence is CASSRGLSYEQYF.

Comments on this clone: The read ends 3 residues early relative to the CDR3; the germline J gene fills the gap. The rearrangement links TRBV19 to TRBJ2-3, with TRBD1 matching over 8 bases. The CDR3 contains 16 residues. Per germline, CDR1 LNHDA and CDR2 SQIVND (reference sequence). The trim removed 2 bases at V and 1 base at J, leaving 5 bases unmatched. CDR3 DNA (partial): TGTGCCAGTAGTATATCGGGGACAGGAGGCACAGATACG. This codes for CASSISGTGGTDT. The whole CDR3 sequence reads CASSISGTGGTDTQYF.

Regarding this clone: The read comes to an end 3 residues before the CDR3 does, leaving the germline J gene to fill in the end. The rearrangement links TRBV11-2 to TRBJ2-1; a weak D match, TRBD1 (6 bases). In germline, CDR1 is SGHAT, CDR2 FQNNGV. Trimming left V 2 bases short and J 7 bases short, with 9 bases between. The CDR3 runs 13 residues. The covered CDR3 bases are TGTGCCAGCAGCTTATACAGGGAGAATGAG. It yields the protein CASSLYRENE. The CDR3 in full is CASSLYRENEQFF.

As for this clone: The read ends 3 residues early relative to the CDR3; the germline J gene fills the gap. The V gene is TRBV7-8, the J gene TRBJ1-4; a weak D match, TRBD1 (5 bases). Germline CDR1 is SGHVS and CDR2 is FQNEAQ. V was pared by 1 base and J by 10 bases, with 10 bases between. The CDR3 is made up of 13 amino acids. CDR3 residues: CASSLVVGGKLFF. The CDR3 bases that were read are TGTGCCAGCAGCTTAGTAGTGGGGGGAAAA.

With regard to this clone: From the germline J gene comes the end of the CDR3, since the read stops 3 residues before it. The genes are TRBV7-9 and TRBJ2-3; weak D call: TRBD1 (5 bases). The germline gives CDR1 SEHNR, CDR2 FQNEAQ (reference sequence). With 10 bases removed from V and 3 bases from J, the gap between germline ends came to 14 bases. The CDR3 runs to 13 residues. The sequenced part of the CDR3 DNA is TGTGCCATTTCTAACAGGAAGACAGATACG. Residues: CAISNRKTDT. The whole CDR3 sequence reads CAISNRKTDTQYF.

As for this clone: The CDR3 is cut off 3 residues early in the read; its end comes from the germline J gene. The chain carries TRBV7-2 and TRBJ2-7; 8 positions match TRBD1. Germline V gene data show CDR1 as SGHTA and CDR2 as FQGNSA. The CDR3 is made up of 15 amino acids. Losses at the gene ends were 5 bases for V and 3 bases for J; bases not matched to a gene: 9. CDR3 bases read: TGTGCCAGCAGCCCCCCTGTTGGGACAGGCTACGAG. This translates into CASSPPVGTGYE. The full CDR3 protein is CASSPPVGTGYEQYF.

As for this clone: The read stops 3 residues short of the end of the CDR3; the missing end is completed from the germline J gene. The J gene is TRBJ2-7, the V gene TRBV7-2; D unclear. CDR3 size: 13 residues. Trimming cost V 5 bases and J 6 bases, with 14 bases left between them. Germline V gene data show CDR1 as SGHTA and CDR2 as FQGNSA. Partial CDR3 DNA: TGTGCCAGCAGCCCCCTCACCAAGGGCGAG. Its protein is CASSPLTKGE. The entire CDR3 sequence reads CASSPLTKGEQYF.

A remark on this clone: Read data end 3 residues before the CDR3 end; the end is taken from the germline J gene. The rearrangement uses TRBV7-2 and TRBJ1-2; 7 bases agree with TRBD1. Germline CDR1 reads SGHTA; CDR2 reads FQGNSA. This CDR3 region has 15 residues. J gave up 1 base and V 5 bases, and 7 bases lay outside the gene matches. The CDR3 protein is CASSPRTGSNYGYTF. CDR3 DNA (partial): TGTGCCAGCAGCCCTCGGACAGGAAGTAACTATGGC.

On this clone itself: From the germline J gene comes the end of the CDR3, since the read stops 3 residues before it. This chain links TRBV4-2 with TRBJ2-2, with 8 bases identical to TRBD2. The germline V gene encodes CDR1 LGHNA and CDR2 YNFKEQ. The ends lost 4 bases at V and 6 bases at J; junction bases unmatched: 16. This CDR3 has 18 residues. The CDR3 is CASSPPPGRTSKSGELFF. Partial CDR3 DNA: TGTGCCAGCAGCCCCCCCCCGGGAAGGACTAGCAAGTCCGGGGAG.

Concerning this clone itself: The CDR3 goes on 3 residues after the read ends, and that part is filled in from the germline J gene. The V call is TRBV18, the J call TRBJ1-1; 8 nucleotides align to TRBD1. J lost 6 bases, V lost 5 bases, and 14 bases had no gene match. The CDR3 is 16 residues long. Germline assignment: CDR1 KGHSH and CDR2 LQKENI. The covered CDR3 bases are TGTGCCAGCTCAACTAGATCACAGGGGGGATACGCTGAA. It translates to CASSTRSQGGYAE. The whole CDR3 sequence reads CASSTRSQGGYAEAFF.